This T cell receptor beta chain originates from a study of T cells after yellow fever vaccination. Universal primer sites and UMIs were introduced during 5'RACE template-switching synthesis of TCR cDNA. TCRdb itself ran the 5' RACE reads through MiXCR, one entry per CDR3 protein. The data show 450,000 to 600,000 distinct CDR3 sequences, less than 15% seen once. This clonotype was recorded a few times. Its target is not known. V gave up 0 bases and J gave up 2 bases; unmatched junction bases: 5. This CDR3 has 17 residues. Germline CDR1 is SGHTA and CDR2 is FQGNSA. Study-level points and caveats: The secondary response showed a weaker magnitude and a faster peak, day 5 versus 15.

This sequence was found in a man younger than 40 who received the YFV17D yellow fever vaccine. The material was PBMCs, obtained on the day of the yellow fever booster vaccination. V is TRBV7-2 and J is TRBJ2-3; 10 nucleotides line up with TRBD2. The CDR3 loop is CASSLALAGAYTDTQYF. The CDR3 coding sequence is TGTGCCAGCAGCTTAGCGCTAGCGGGAGCTTACACAGATACGCAGTATTTT.